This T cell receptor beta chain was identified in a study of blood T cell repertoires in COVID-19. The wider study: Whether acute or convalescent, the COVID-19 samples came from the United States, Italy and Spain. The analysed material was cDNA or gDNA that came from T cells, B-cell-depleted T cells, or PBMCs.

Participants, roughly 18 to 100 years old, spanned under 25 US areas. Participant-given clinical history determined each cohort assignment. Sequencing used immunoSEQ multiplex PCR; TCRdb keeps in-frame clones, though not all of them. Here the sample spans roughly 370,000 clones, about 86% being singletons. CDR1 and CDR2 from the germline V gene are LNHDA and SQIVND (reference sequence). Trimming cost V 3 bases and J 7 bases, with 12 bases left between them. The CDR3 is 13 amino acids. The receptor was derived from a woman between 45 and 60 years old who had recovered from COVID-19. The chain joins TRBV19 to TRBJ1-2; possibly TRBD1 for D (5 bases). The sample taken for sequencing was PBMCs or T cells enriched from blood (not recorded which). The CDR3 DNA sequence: TGTGCCAGTAGTATCACAGGATCGAGTGGCTACACCTTC. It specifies CASSITGSSGYTF.